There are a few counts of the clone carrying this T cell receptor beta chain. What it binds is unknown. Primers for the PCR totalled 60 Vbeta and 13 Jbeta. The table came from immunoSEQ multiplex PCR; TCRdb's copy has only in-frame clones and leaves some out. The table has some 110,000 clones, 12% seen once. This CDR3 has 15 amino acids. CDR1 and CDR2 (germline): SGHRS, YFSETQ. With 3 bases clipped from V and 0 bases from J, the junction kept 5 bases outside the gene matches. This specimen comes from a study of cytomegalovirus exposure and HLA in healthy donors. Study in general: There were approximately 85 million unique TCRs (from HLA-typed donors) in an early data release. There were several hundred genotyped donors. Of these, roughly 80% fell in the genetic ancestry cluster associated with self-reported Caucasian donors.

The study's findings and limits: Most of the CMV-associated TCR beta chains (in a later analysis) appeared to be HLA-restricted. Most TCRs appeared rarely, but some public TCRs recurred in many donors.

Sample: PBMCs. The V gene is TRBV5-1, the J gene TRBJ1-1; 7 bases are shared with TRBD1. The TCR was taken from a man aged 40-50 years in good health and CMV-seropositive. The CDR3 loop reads CASSSGTDMNTEAFF. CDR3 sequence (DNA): TGCGCCAGCAGCTCCGGGACAGACATGAACACTGAAGCTTTCTTT. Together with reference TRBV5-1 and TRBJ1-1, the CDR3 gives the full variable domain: KAGVTQTPRYLIKTRGQQVTLSCSPISGHRSVSWYQQTPGQGLQFLFEYFSETQRNKGNFPGRFSGRQFSNSRSEMNVSTLELGDSALYLCASSSGTDMNTEAFFGQGTRLTVV.